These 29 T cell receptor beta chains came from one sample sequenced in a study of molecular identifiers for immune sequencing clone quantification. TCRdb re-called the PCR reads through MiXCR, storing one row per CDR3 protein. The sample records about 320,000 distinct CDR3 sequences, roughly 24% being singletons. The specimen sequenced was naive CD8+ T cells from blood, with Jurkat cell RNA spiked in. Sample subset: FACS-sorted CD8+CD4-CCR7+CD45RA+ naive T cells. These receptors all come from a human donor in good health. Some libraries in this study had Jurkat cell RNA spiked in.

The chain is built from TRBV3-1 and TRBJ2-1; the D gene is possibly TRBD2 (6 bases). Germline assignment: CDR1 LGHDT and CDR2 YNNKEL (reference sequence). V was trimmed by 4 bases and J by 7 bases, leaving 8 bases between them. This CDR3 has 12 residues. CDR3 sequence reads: CASSPAGNEQFF. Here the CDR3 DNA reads TGTGCCAGCAGCCCTGCGGGGAATGAGCAGTTCTTC.

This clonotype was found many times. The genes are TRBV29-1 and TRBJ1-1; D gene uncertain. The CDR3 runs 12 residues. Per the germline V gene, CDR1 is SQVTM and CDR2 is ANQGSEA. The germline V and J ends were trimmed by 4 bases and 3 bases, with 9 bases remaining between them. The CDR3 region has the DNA TGCAGCGTTGGGTTCGGGGACACTGAAGCTTTCTTT. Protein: CSVGFGDTEAFF.

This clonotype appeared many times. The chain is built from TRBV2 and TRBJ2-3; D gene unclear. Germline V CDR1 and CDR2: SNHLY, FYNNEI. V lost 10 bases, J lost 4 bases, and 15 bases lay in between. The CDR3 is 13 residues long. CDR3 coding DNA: TGTGCCAACAAAGGTGGTTGGGCAGATACGCAGTATTTT. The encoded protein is CANKGGWADTQYF.

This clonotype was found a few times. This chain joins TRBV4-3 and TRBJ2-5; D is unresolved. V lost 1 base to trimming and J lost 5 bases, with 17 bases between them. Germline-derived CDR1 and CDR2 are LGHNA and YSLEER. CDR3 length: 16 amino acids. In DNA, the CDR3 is TGCGCCAGCAGCCAAGTATTCCTGGGATCGGCGGAGACCCAGTACTTC. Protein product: CASSQVFLGSAETQYF.

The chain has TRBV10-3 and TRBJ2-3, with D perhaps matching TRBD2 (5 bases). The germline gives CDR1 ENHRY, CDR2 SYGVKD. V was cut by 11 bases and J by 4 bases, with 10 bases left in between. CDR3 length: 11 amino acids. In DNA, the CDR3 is TGTGCCTCAACGGAGGCAGATACGCAGTATTTT. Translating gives CASTEADTQYF.

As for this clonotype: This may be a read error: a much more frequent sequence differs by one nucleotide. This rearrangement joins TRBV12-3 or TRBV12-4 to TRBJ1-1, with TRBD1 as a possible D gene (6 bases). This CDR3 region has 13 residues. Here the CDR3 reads CASGLQGPFMAFF. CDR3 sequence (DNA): TGTGCCAGCGGTTTACAGGGACCGTTTATGGCTTTCTTT.

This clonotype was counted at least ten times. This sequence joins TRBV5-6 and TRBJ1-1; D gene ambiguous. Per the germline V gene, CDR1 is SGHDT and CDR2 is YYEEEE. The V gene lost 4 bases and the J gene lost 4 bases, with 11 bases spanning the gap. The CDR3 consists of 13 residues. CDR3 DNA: TGTGCCAGCAGCGGTAGGGATTTCACTGAAGCTTTCTTT. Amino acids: CASSGRDFTEAFF.

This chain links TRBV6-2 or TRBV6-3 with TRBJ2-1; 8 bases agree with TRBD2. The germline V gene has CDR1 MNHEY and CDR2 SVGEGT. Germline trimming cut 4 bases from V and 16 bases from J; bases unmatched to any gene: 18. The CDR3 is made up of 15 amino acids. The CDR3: CASSSQFPGLGLTFF. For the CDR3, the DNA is TGTGCCAGCAGTTCCCAATTCCCGGGACTAGGTCTGACTTTCTTC.

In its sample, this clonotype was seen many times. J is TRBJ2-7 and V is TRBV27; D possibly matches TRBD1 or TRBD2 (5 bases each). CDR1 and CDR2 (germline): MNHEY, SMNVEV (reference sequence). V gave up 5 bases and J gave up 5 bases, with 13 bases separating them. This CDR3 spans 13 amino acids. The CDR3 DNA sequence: TGTGCCAGCAGTGGTGTAGAGGGGAACGAGCAGTACTTC. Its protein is CASSGVEGNEQYF.

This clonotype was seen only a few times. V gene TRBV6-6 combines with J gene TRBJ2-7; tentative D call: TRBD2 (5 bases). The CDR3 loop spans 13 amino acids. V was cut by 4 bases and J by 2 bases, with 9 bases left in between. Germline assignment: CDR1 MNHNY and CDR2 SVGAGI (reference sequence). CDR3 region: CASSSGDTYEQYF. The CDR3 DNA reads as TGTGCCAGCAGTTCCGGGGATACCTACGAGCAGTACTTC.

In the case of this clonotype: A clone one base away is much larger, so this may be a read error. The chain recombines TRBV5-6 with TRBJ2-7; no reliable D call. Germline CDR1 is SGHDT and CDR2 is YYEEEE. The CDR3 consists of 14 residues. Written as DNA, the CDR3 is TGTACCAGCAGCTTGGTCCGCGCGGCCTACGAGCAGTACTTC. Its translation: CTSSLVRAAYEQYF. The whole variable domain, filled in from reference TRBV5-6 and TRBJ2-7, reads DAGVTQSPTHLIKTRGQQVTLRCSPKSGHDTVSWYQQALGQGPQFIFQYYEEEERQRGNFPDRFSGHQFPNYSSELNVNALLLGDSALYLCTSSLVRAAYEQYFGPGTRLTVT.

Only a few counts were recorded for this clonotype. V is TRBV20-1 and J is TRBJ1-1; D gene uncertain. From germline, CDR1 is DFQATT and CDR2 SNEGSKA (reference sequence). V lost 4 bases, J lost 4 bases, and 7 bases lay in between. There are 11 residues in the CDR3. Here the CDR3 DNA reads TGCAGTGCTAAGGAGATCACTGAAGCTTTCTTT. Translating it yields CSAKEITEAFF.

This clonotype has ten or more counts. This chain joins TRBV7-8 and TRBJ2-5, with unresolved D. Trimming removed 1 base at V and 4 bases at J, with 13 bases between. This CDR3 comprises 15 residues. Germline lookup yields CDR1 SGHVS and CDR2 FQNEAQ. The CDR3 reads CASSLVLSPLETQYF. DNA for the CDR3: TGTGCCAGCAGCTTAGTCTTGAGTCCTCTAGAGACCCAGTACTTC.

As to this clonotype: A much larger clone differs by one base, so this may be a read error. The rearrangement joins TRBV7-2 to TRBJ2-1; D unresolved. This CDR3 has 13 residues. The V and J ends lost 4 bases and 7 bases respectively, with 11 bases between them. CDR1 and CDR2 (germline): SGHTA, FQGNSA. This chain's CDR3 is CASSSMLNNEQFF. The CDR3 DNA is TGTGCCAGCAGCTCCATGCTTAATAATGAGCAGTTCTTC.

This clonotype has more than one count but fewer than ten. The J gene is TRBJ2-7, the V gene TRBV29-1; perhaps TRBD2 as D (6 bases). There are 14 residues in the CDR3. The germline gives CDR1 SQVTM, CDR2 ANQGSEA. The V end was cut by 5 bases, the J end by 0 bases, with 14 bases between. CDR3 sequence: CSVIWEAASYEQYF. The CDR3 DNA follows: TGCAGCGTTATTTGGGAGGCCGCCTCCTACGAGCAGTACTTC.

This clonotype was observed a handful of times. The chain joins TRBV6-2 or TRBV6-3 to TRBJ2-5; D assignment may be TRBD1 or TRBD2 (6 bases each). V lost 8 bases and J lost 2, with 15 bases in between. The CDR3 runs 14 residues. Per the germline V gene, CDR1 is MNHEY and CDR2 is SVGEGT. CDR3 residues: CASGRGAHQETQYF. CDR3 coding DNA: TGTGCCAGCGGTAGGGGGGCCCATCAAGAGACCCAGTACTTC.

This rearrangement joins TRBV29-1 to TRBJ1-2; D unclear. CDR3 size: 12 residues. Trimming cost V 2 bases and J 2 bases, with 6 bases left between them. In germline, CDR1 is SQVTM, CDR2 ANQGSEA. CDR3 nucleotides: TGCAGCGTTGAAACAGAGAACTATGGCTACACCTTC. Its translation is CSVETENYGYTF.

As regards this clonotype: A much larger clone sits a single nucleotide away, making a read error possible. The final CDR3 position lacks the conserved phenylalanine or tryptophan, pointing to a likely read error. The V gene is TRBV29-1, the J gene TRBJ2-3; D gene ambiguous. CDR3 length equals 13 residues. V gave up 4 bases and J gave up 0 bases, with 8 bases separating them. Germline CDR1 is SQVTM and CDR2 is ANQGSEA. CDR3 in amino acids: CSVGEESTDTQYS. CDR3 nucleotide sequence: TGCAGCGTTGGAGAGGAAAGCACAGATACGCAGTATTCT.

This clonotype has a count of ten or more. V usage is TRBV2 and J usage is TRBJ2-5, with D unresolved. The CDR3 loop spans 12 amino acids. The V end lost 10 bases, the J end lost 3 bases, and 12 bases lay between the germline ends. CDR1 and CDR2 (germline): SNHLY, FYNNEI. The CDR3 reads CATLRLEETQYF. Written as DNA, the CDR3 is TGTGCCACCCTACGTCTGGAAGAGACCCAGTACTTC.

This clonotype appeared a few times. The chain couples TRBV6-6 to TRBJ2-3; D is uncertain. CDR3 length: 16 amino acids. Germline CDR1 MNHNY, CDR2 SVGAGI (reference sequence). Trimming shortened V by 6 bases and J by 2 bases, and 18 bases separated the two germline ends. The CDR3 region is CASSQAAAPNTDTQYF. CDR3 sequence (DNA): TGTGCCAGCAGCCAGGCGGCGGCACCGAACACAGATACGCAGTATTTT.

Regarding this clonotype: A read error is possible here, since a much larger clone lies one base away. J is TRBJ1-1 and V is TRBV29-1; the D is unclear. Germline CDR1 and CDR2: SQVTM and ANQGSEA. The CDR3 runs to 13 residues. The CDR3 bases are TGCAGCGTGAAGGTTGCCTTGAACGCTGAAGCTTTCTTT. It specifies CSVKVALNAEAFF.

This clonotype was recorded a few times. CDR3 sequence (DNA): TGTGCCAGCAGTGTGCACCCAGCTAACTATGGCTACACCTTC. Protein sequence: CASSVHPANYGYTF. V is TRBV27 and J is TRBJ1-2; D gene unclear. From germline, CDR1 is MNHEY and CDR2 SMNVEV (reference sequence). With 5 bases removed from V and 0 bases from J, the gap between germline ends came to 10 bases. This CDR3 is built from 14 residues.

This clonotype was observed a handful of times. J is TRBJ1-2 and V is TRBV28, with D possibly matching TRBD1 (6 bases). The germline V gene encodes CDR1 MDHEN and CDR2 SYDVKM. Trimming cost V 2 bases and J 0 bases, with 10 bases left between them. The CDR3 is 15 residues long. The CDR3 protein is CASSLRGQPNYGYTF. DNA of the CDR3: TGTGCCAGCAGTTTACGCGGACAGCCTAACTATGGCTACACCTTC.

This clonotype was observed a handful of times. CDR3 nucleotides: TGTGCCAGCAGCCCCTGGGACTCCGACACAGATACGCAGTATTTT. Amino acid sequence: CASSPWDSDTDTQYF. The rearrangement uses TRBV9 and TRBJ2-3, with a weak D call TRBD2 (6 bases). CDR1 is SGDLS, CDR2 YYNGEE, per germline. V lost 4 bases, J lost 2 bases, and 14 bases lay in between. This CDR3 has 15 amino acids.

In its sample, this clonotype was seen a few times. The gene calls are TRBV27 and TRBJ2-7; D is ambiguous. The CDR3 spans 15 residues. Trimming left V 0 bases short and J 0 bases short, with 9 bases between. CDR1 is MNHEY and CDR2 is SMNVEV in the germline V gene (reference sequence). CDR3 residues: CASSLSGRSSYEQYF. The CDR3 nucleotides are TGTGCCAGCAGTTTATCTGGCAGAAGCTCCTACGAGCAGTACTTC.

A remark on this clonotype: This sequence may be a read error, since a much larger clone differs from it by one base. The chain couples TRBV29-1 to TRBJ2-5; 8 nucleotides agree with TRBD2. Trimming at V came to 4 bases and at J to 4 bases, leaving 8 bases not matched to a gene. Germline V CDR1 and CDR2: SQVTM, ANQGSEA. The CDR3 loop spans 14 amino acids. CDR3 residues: CSVVVGREGETQYF. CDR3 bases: TGCAGCGTTGTAGTCGGGAGGGAGGGAGAGACCCAGTACTTC.

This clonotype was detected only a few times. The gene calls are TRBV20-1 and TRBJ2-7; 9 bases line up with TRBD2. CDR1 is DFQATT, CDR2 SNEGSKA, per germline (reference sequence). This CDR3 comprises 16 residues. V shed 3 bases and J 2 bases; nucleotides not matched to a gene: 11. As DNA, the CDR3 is TGCAGTGCTAGGGGTCCCACTAGCGGGCCTACCTACGAGCAGTACTTC. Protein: CSARGPTSGPTYEQYF.

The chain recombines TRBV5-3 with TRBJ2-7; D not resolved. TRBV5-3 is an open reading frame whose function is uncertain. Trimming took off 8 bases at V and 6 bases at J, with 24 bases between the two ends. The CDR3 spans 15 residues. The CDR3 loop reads CASGLATDILIEQYF. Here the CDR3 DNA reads TGTGCCAGCGGCTTGGCTACCGACATCTTGATCGAGCAGTACTTC.

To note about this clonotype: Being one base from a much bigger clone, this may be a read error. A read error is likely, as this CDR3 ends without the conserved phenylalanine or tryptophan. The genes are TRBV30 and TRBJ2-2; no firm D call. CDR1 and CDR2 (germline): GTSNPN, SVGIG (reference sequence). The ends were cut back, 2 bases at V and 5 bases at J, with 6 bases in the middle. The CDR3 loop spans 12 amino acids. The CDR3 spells CAWSTDTGELFL. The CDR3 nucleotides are TGTGCCTGGAGTACGGATACCGGGGAGCTGTTTCTT.